This T cell receptor (beta chain) was captured in a study of shared clonotypes between healthy human individuals. Concerning this clone itself: Distinct nucleotide sequences in the sample also encode this CDR3.

A deep-level run was used for the assay. The protocol was immunoSEQ multiplex PCR, while the TCRdb copy is restricted to in-frame clones and leaves out a portion. The table includes some 2.3 million clones, over 90% detected once. V was pared by 0 bases and J by 0 bases, with 10 bases between. Germline CDR1 reads SGHRS; CDR2 reads YFSETQ. CDR3 length: 15 amino acids. The sample taken for sequencing was naive CD4+ T cells from PBMCs. Subset given: CD45RA+ positively selected. V is TRBV5-1 and J is TRBJ2-7, with D perhaps TRBD2 (5 bases). The source is a man aged 18 to 29 in good health. Some clones in this sample may be carry-over from other donors' samples. The CDR3: CASSLAPGSSYEQYF. The CDR3 coding sequence is TGCGCCAGCAGCTTGGCCCCGGGAAGCTCCTACGAGCAGTACTTC.